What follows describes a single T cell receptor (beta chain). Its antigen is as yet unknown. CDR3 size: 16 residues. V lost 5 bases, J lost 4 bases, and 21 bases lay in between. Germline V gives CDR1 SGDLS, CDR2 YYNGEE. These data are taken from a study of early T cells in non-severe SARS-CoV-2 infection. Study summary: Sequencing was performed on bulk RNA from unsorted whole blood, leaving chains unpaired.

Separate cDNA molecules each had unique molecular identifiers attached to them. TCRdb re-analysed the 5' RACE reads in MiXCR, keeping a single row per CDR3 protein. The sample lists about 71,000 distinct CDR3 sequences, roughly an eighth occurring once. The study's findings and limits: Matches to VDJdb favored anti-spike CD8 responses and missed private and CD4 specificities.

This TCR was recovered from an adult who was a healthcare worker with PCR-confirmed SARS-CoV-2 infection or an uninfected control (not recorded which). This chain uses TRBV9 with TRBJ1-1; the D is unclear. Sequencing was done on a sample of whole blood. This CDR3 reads CASRRTLNGRSTEAFF. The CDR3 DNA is TGTGCCAGCAGAAGAACCTTGAACGGTAGGAGCACTGAAGCTTTCTTT.